The rows below give T cell receptor beta chains drawn from one sample of a study of blood T cell repertoires in COVID-19. This table comes from immunoSEQ multiplex PCR, and its TCRdb copy is limited to in-frame clones, with some not included. The sample contains 330,000 or so clones, 89% of which appear only once. Sequencing input: peripheral blood. Receptor source: a woman in her fifties or sixties with COVID-19, enrolled during active disease. The CDR3 runs from the conserved cysteine through the conserved F or W. D genes are given only for firm matches. Only part of the rows carry a size: once, few, many, or a class if the clone is expanded.

d_gene: NA; abundance: NA; v_gene: TRBV7-8; j_gene: TRBJ2-1; CDR3aa: CASSLGRGPTHNEQFF; CDR3nt: TGTGCCAGCAGCTTAGGGCGGGGACCCACCCACAATGAGCAGTTCTTC
d_gene: NA; abundance: NA; v_gene: TRBV20-1; j_gene: TRBJ2-3; CDR3aa: CSAGLPSTQYF; CDR3nt: TGCAGTGCTGGGCTCCCGTCTACGCAGTATTTT
d_gene: NA; abundance: NA; v_gene: TRBV6-5; j_gene: TRBJ1-2; CDR3aa: CASSYDGQGGYTF; CDR3nt: TGTGCCAGCAGTTACGATGGCCAGGGAGGCTACACCTTC
d_gene: TRBD1; abundance: once; v_gene: TRBV25-1; j_gene: TRBJ2-1; CDR3aa: CASSGPGTGGVHEQFF; CDR3nt: TGTGCCAGCAGTGGCCCCGGGACAGGGGGCGTCCATGAGCAGTTCTTC
d_gene: TRBD1; abundance: NA; v_gene: TRBV5-5; j_gene: TRBJ2-7; CDR3aa: CASSLGIGGGYEQYF; CDR3nt: TGTGCCAGCAGCTTGGGGATAGGGGGCGGCTACGAGCAGTACTTC
d_gene: TRBD1; abundance: NA; v_gene: TRBV19; j_gene: TRBJ1-6; CDR3aa: CASQRGTGLVSLHF; CDR3nt: TGTGCCAGTCAACGGGGGACAGGACTTGTATCCCTCCACTTT
d_gene: TRBD2; abundance: NA; v_gene: TRBV19; j_gene: TRBJ2-3; CDR3aa: CASSIMGRGDTQYF; CDR3nt: TGTGCCAGTAGTATTATGGGGAGGGGAGATACGCAGTATTTT
d_gene: NA; abundance: NA; v_gene: TRBV2; j_gene: TRBJ1-1; CDR3aa: CASTERRWDTEAFF; CDR3nt: TGTGCCAGCACAGAACGGCGGTGGGACACTGAAGCTTTCTTT
d_gene: NA; abundance: NA; v_gene: TRBV9; j_gene: TRBJ1-5; CDR3aa: CASSDGRINQPQHF; CDR3nt: TGTGCCAGCAGCGACGGCAGGATTAATCAGCCCCAGCATTTT
d_gene: TRBD1; abundance: NA; v_gene: TRBV9; j_gene: TRBJ1-6; CDR3aa: CASSQGTGAGNSPLHF; CDR3nt: TGTGCCAGCAGCCAAGGGACAGGGGCCGGGAATTCACCCCTCCACTTT
d_gene: NA; abundance: NA; v_gene: TRBV15; j_gene: TRBJ1-6; CDR3aa: CATSRDQVENSPLHF; CDR3nt: TGTGCCACCAGCAGAGATCAGGTTGAAAATTCACCCCTCCACTTT
d_gene: NA; abundance: once; v_gene: TRBV2; j_gene: TRBJ1-5; CDR3aa: CASRPAAGNQPQHF; CDR3nt: TGTGCCAGCAGACCAGCGGCGGGCAATCAGCCCCAGCATTTT
d_gene: TRBD1; abundance: NA; v_gene: TRBV11-3; j_gene: TRBJ2-3; CDR3aa: CASSAGGPTDTQYF; CDR3nt: TGTGCCAGCAGCGCAGGGGGCCCCACAGATACGCAGTATTTT
d_gene: TRBD1; abundance: once; v_gene: TRBV7-9; j_gene: TRBJ1-2; CDR3aa: CASSPRDRVNYGYTF; CDR3nt: TGTGCCAGCAGCCCAAGGGACAGGGTGAACTATGGCTACACCTTC
d_gene: TRBD2; abundance: NA; v_gene: TRBV11-1; j_gene: TRBJ2-7; CDR3aa: CASSLAEGLASYEQYF; CDR3nt: TGTGCCAGCAGCTTAGCGGAGGGACTAGCCTCCTACGAGCAGTACTTC
d_gene: TRBD2; abundance: NA; v_gene: TRBV4-1; j_gene: TRBJ2-7; CDR3aa: CASSPYSSGGPSYEQYF; CDR3nt: TGCGCCAGCAGCCCTTATTCTTCGGGGGGGCCCTCCTACGAGCAGTACTTC
d_gene: NA; abundance: NA; v_gene: TRBV7-9; j_gene: TRBJ1-3; CDR3aa: CASSLASRGTSDTIYF; CDR3nt: TGTGCCAGCAGCTTAGCGAGTAGGGGTACGTCGGACACCATATATTTT
d_gene: TRBD1; abundance: NA; v_gene: TRBV4-1; j_gene: TRBJ2-7; CDR3aa: CASSQVDRGEQYF; CDR3nt: TGCGCCAGCAGCCAAGTAGACAGGGGCGAGCAGTACTTC
d_gene: TRBD2; abundance: NA; v_gene: TRBV7-3; j_gene: TRBJ2-3; CDR3aa: CASSPQTSGGGGSTDTQYF; CDR3nt: TGTGCCAGCAGCCCCCAGACTAGCGGGGGGGGAGGGAGCACAGATACGCAGTATTTT
d_gene: NA; abundance: NA; v_gene: TRBV2; j_gene: TRBJ1-4; CDR3aa: CASSDRQNRFATNEKLFF; CDR3nt: TGTGCCAGCAGTGACAGACAGAATCGATTTGCAACTAATGAAAAACTGTTTTTT
d_gene: NA; abundance: NA; v_gene: TRBV12-3/TRBV12-4; j_gene: TRBJ2-1; CDR3aa: CASSLLVHEQFF; CDR3nt: TGTGCCAGCAGTCTACTAGTACATGAGCAGTTCTTC
d_gene: NA; abundance: NA; v_gene: TRBV19; j_gene: TRBJ1-4; CDR3aa: CASSPTGREEKLFF; CDR3nt: TGTGCCAGTAGTCCGACAGGACGCGAAGAAAAACTGTTTTTT
d_gene: NA; abundance: NA; v_gene: TRBV19; j_gene: TRBJ2-1; CDR3aa: CASSSPGEHPNEQFF; CDR3nt: TGTGCCAGTAGTAGCCCCGGGGAGCATCCCAATGAGCAGTTCTTC
d_gene: NA; abundance: once; v_gene: TRBV9; j_gene: TRBJ1-2; CDR3aa: CASSSWTANYGYTF; CDR3nt: TGTGCCAGCAGCTCATGGACAGCTAACTATGGCTACACCTTC
d_gene: TRBD1; abundance: NA; v_gene: TRBV5-1; j_gene: TRBJ1-3; CDR3aa: CASKGDTGAGNTIYF; CDR3nt: TGCGCCAGCAAGGGGGATACAGGGGCTGGAAACACCATATATTTT
d_gene: NA; abundance: NA; v_gene: TRBV28; j_gene: TRBJ2-3; CDR3aa: CASTLLQGLGQYF; CDR3nt: TGTGCCAGCACCCTTCTACAGGGCTTAGGGCAGTATTTT
d_gene: TRBD1; abundance: NA; v_gene: TRBV28; j_gene: TRBJ1-4; CDR3aa: CASRNQGAGGNEKLFF; CDR3nt: TGTGCCAGCAGAAACCAGGGGGCAGGAGGTAATGAAAAACTGTTTTTT
d_gene: NA; abundance: NA; v_gene: TRBV20-1; j_gene: TRBJ2-3; CDR3aa: CSAYTDTQYF; CDR3nt: TGCAGTGCTTACACAGATACGCAGTATTTT
d_gene: TRBD1; abundance: once; v_gene: TRBV7-8; j_gene: TRBJ1-5; CDR3aa: CASSKRQGKNQPQHF; CDR3nt: TGTGCCAGCAGTAAACGACAGGGAAAGAATCAGCCCCAGCATTTT
d_gene: NA; abundance: NA; v_gene: TRBV5-6; j_gene: TRBJ1-1; CDR3aa: CASSGGGSNTEAFF; CDR3nt: TGTGCCAGCAGCGGAGGCGGGTCGAACACTGAAGCTTTCTTT
d_gene: TRBD1; abundance: NA; v_gene: TRBV19; j_gene: TRBJ2-2; CDR3aa: CASSPYRTGANTGEMFF; CDR3nt: TGTGCCAGTAGTCCCTATCGGACAGGGGCGAACACCGGGGAGATGTTTTTT
d_gene: NA; abundance: once; v_gene: TRBV6-5; j_gene: TRBJ1-1; CDR3aa: CASSYRGGGTEAFF; CDR3nt: TGTGCCAGCAGTTACCGAGGGGGGGGCACTGAAGCTTTCTTT
d_gene: TRBD1; abundance: NA; v_gene: TRBV9; j_gene: TRBJ1-4; CDR3aa: CASNRGQNEKLFF; CDR3nt: TGTGCCAGCAACAGGGGTCAGAATGAAAAACTGTTTTTT
d_gene: NA; abundance: NA; v_gene: TRBV5-6; j_gene: TRBJ1-3; CDR3aa: CASSTQMAGNTIYF; CDR3nt: TGTGCCAGCAGCACACAGATGGCGGGAAACACCATATATTTT
d_gene: NA; abundance: NA; v_gene: TRBV7-5; j_gene: TRBJ1-6; CDR3aa: CVRRFRTSRTGGAENSPLHF; CDR3nt: TGTGTCAGAAGGTTCCGGACCAGTAGAACAGGGGGCGCCGAAAATTCACCCCTCCACTTT
d_gene: TRBD1; abundance: NA; v_gene: TRBV5-4; j_gene: TRBJ2-3; CDR3aa: CASSRQGTDTQYF; CDR3nt: TGTGCCAGCAGCCGACAGGGTACAGATACGCAGTATTTT
d_gene: NA; abundance: NA; v_gene: TRBV19; j_gene: TRBJ1-2; CDR3aa: CASSRQDLGGNGYTF; CDR3nt: TGTGCCAGTAGTCGGCAGGATCTGGGGGGTAATGGCTACACCTTC
d_gene: NA; abundance: NA; v_gene: TRBV2; j_gene: TRBJ1-5; CDR3aa: CASSDRGLNQPQHF; CDR3nt: TGTGCCAGCAGTGATAGGGGTCTCAATCAGCCCCAGCATTTT
d_gene: TRBD1; abundance: NA; v_gene: TRBV6-5; j_gene: TRBJ1-5; CDR3aa: CASSFRDRTNQPQHF; CDR3nt: TGTGCCAGCAGTTTCCGGGACAGGACGAATCAGCCCCAGCATTTT
d_gene: TRBD1; abundance: NA; v_gene: TRBV5-5; j_gene: TRBJ1-1; CDR3aa: CASSIQGQGLTEAFF; CDR3nt: TGTGCCAGCAGCATACAGGGACAGGGACTCACTGAAGCTTTCTTT
d_gene: TRBD1; abundance: NA; v_gene: TRBV6-5; j_gene: TRBJ2-5; CDR3aa: CASSYGRGRLGETQYF; CDR3nt: TGTGCCAGCAGTTACGGCAGGGGGCGCCTCGGTGAGACCCAGTACTTC
d_gene: TRBD1; abundance: NA; v_gene: TRBV5-1; j_gene: TRBJ1-1; CDR3aa: CASRRDSTLGEAFF; CDR3nt: TGCGCCAGCAGGAGGGACAGCACCCTCGGGGAAGCTTTCTTT
d_gene: NA; abundance: NA; v_gene: TRBV5-4; j_gene: TRBJ1-5; CDR3aa: CASSTDGNSNQPQHF; CDR3nt: TGTGCCAGCAGCACCGACGGGAACTCCAATCAGCCCCAGCATTTT
d_gene: NA; abundance: NA; v_gene: TRBV7-2; j_gene: TRBJ1-2; CDR3aa: CASSLTVANYGYTF; CDR3nt: TGTGCCAGCAGCTTAACAGTCGCAAACTATGGCTACACCTTC
d_gene: NA; abundance: NA; v_gene: TRBV27; j_gene: TRBJ2-7; CDR3aa: CASSPRTVYEQYF; CDR3nt: TGTGCCAGCAGTCCCCGGACAGTCTACGAGCAGTACTTC
d_gene: NA; abundance: NA; v_gene: TRBV19; j_gene: TRBJ1-2; CDR3aa: CASSNAGYGYTF; CDR3nt: TGTGCCAGTAGCAACGCGGGATATGGCTACACCTTC
d_gene: NA; abundance: NA; v_gene: TRBV5-1; j_gene: TRBJ1-6; CDR3aa: CASSFGGGHSFYNSPLHF; CDR3nt: TGCGCCAGCAGCTTCGGCGGAGGCCATTCTTTCTATAATTCACCCCTCCACTTT
d_gene: NA; abundance: NA; v_gene: TRBV29-1; j_gene: TRBJ2-7; CDR3aa: CSVEVVGGGYEQYF; CDR3nt: TGCAGCGTTGAAGTGGTCGGGGGTGGGTACGAGCAGTACTTC
d_gene: NA; abundance: NA; v_gene: TRBV5-6; j_gene: TRBJ1-2; CDR3aa: CASSLEGYYGYTF; CDR3nt: TGTGCCAGCAGCTTGGAGGGGTACTATGGCTACACCTTC
d_gene: NA; abundance: NA; v_gene: TRBV3-1/TRBV3-2; j_gene: TRBJ1-4; CDR3aa: CASSLDYGEKLFF; CDR3nt: TGTGCCAGCAGTCTTGACTACGGGGAAAAACTGTTTTTT
d_gene: NA; abundance: NA; v_gene: TRBV12-5; j_gene: TRBJ1-1; CDR3aa: CASGFGQRFEAFF; CDR3nt: TGTGCTAGTGGTTTCGGACAGCGATTTGAAGCTTTCTTT
d_gene: NA; abundance: NA; v_gene: TRBV5-1; j_gene: TRBJ2-5; CDR3aa: CASSQATLKETQYF; CDR3nt: TGCGCCAGCAGCCAAGCGACTCTAAAAGAGACCCAGTACTTC
d_gene: TRBD2; abundance: NA; v_gene: TRBV5-1; j_gene: TRBJ2-1; CDR3aa: CASSLELLAGALGDEQFF; CDR3nt: TGCGCCAGCAGCTTGGAGCTCCTAGCGGGGGCCCTAGGGGATGAGCAGTTCTTC
d_gene: TRBD1; abundance: few; v_gene: TRBV11-3; j_gene: TRBJ1-5; CDR3aa: CASSLSGGGGQPQHF; CDR3nt: TGTGCCAGCAGCTTATCAGGGGGCGGTGGACAGCCCCAGCATTTT
d_gene: TRBD1; abundance: once; v_gene: TRBV19; j_gene: TRBJ1-4; CDR3aa: CASTRSGQGFEKLFF; CDR3nt: TGTGCCAGTACCAGGTCCGGACAGGGGTTTGAAAAACTGTTTTTT